This T cell receptor (beta chain) was recovered during a study of metastatic and nonmetastatic thyroid tumors. TCRdb redid the clone calls on the PCR reads using MiXCR. This sample has tens of thousands of clones, with 15% to 20% found just once. Germline CDR1 is MNHEY and CDR2 is SVGAGI. V was pared by 2 bases and J by 0 bases, with 11 bases between. The CDR3 sequence is 16 residues long. This clone has at least ten counts. Ahead of thyroid surgery, no patient had received treatment of any kind. This receptor was identified in a female donor with papillary thyroid cancer or a benign thyroid nodule (not recorded which). Some clones in this sample may be carry-over from other donors' samples. The rearrangement uses TRBV6-5 and TRBJ1-5; D perhaps matches TRBD1 (5 bases). Sequencing was done on a sample of blood. This CDR3 is CASSYGGGDSNQPQHF. CDR3 nucleotide sequence: TGTGCCAGCAGTTACGGCGGGGGGGATAGCAATCAGCCCCAGCATTTT.